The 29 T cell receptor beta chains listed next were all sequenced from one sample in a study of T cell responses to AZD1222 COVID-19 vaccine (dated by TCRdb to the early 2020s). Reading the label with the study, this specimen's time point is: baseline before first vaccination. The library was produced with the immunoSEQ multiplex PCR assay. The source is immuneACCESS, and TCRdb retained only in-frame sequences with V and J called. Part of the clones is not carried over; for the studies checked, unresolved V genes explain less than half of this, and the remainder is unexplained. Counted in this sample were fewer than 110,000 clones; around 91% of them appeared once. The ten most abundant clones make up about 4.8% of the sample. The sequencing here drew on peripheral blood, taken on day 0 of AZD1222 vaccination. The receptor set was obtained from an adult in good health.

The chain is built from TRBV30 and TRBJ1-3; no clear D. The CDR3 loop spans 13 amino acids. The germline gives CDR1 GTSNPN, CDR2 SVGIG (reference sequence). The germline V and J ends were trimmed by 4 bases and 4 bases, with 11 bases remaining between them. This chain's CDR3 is CAWTPMGGNTIYF. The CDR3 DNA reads TGTGCCTGGACCCCTATGGGGGGAAACACCATATATTTT.

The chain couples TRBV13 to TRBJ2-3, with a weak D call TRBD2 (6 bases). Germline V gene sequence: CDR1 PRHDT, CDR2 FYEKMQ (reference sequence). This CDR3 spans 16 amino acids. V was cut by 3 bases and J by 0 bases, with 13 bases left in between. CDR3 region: CASSLWRDSSTDTQYF. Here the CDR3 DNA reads TGTGCCAGCAGCTTGTGGCGGGACTCTAGCACAGATACGCAGTATTTT.

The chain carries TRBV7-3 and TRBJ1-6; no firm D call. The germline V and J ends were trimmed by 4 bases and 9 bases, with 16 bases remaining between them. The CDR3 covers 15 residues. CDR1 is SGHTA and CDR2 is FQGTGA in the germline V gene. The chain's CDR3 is CASSSLSPRGSPLHF. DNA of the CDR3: TGTGCCAGCAGCTCCCTATCCCCTCGAGGTTCACCCCTCCACTTT.

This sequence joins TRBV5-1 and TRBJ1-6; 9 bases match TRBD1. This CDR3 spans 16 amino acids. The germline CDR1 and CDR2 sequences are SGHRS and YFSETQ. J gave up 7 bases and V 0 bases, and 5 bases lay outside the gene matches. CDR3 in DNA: TGCGCCAGCAGCTTGGTCCCGACAGGGGGGAATTCACCCCTCCACTTT. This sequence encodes CASSLVPTGGNSPLHF.

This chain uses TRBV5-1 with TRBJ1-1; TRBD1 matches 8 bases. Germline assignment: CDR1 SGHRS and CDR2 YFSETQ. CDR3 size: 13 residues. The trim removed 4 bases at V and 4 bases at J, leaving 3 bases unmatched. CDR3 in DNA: TGCGCCAGCAGCCGCACAGGGGGCACTGAAGCTTTCTTT. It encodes CASSRTGGTEAFF.

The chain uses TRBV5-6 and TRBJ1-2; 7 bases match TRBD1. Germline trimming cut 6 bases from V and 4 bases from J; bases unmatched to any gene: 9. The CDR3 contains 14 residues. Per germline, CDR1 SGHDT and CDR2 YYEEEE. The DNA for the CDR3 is TGTGCCAGCACCCCGGGACAGTACATCTATGGCTACACCTTC. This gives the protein CASTPGQYIYGYTF.

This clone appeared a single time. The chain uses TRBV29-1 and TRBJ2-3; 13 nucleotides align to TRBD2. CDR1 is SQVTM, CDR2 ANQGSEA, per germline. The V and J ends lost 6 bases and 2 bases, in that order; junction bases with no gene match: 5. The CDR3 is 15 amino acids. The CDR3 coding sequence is TGCAGCGTCGGGACTAGCGGGGCCTACACAGATACGCAGTATTTT. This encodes CSVGTSGAYTDTQYF.

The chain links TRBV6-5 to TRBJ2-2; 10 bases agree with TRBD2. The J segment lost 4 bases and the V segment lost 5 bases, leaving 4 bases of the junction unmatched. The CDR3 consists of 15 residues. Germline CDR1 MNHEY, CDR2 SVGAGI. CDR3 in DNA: TGTGCCAGCAGTATTAGCGGGGGGCGCACCGGGGAGCTGTTTTTT. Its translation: CASSISGGRTGELFF.

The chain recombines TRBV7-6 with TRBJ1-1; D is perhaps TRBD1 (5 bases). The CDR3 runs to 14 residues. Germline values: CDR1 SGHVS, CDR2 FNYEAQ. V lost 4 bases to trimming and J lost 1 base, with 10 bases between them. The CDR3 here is CASSSWDENTEAFF. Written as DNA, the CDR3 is TGTGCCAGCAGCTCCTGGGACGAGAACACTGAAGCTTTCTTT.

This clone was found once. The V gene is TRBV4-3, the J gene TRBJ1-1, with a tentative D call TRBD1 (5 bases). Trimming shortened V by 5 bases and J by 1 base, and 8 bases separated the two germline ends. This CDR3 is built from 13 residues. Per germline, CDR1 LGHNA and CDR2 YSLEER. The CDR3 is CASSYDRNTEAFF. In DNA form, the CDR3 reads TGCGCCAGCAGCTATGACAGGAACACTGAAGCTTTCTTT.

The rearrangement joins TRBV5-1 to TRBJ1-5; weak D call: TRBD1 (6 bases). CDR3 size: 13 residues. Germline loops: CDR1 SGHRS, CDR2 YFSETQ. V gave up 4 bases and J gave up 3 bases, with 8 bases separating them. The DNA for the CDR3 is TGCGCCAGCAGCCGGGGGCTCAATCAGCCCCAGCATTTT. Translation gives CASSRGLNQPQHF.

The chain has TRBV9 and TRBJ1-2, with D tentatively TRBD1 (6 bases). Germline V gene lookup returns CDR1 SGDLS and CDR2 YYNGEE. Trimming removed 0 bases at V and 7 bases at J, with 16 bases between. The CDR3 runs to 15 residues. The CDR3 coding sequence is TGTGCCAGCAGCGTAGGGGCAGGGGACTCCTCTGGCTACACCTTC. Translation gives CASSVGAGDSSGYTF. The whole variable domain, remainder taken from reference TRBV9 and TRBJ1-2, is DSGVTQTPKHLITATGQRVTLRCSPRSGDLSVYWYQQSLDQGLQFLIQYYNGEERAKGNILERFSAQQFPDLHSELNLSSLELGDSALYFCASSVGAGDSSGYTFGSGTRLTVV.

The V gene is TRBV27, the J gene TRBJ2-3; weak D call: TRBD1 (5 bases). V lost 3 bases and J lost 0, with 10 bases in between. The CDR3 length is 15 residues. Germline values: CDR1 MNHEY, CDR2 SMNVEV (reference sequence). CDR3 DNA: TGTGCCAGCAGTTTTGGGGCACGGAGCACAGATACGCAGTATTTT. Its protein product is CASSFGARSTDTQYF.

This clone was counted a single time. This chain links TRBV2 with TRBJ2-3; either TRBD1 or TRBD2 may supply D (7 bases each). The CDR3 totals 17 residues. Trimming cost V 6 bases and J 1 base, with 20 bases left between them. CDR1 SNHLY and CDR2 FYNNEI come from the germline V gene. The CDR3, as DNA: TGTGCCAGCAGGCGGGGGAGTGGAGGGGGCGGCACAGATACGCAGTATTTT. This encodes CASRRGSGGGGTDTQYF.

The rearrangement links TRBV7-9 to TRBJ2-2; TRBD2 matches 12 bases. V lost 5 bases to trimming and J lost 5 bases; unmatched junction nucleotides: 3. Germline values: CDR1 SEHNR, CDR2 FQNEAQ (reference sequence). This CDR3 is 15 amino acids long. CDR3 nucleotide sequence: TGTGCCAGCAGCCCAGGACTAGCGGGGACCGGGGAGCTGTTTTTT. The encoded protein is CASSPGLAGTGELFF.

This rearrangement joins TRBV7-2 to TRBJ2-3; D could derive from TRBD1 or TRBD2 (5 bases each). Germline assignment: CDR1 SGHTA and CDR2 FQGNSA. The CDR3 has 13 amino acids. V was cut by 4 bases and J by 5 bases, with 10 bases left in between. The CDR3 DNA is TGTGCCAGCAGCTCCGGGACGGGAGATACGCAGTATTTT. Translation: CASSSGTGDTQYF.

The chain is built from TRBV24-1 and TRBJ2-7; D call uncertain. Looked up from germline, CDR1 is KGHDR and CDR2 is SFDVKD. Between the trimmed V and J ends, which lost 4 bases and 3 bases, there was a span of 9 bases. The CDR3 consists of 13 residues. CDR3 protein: CATSDPQRYEQYF. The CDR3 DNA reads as TGTGCCACCAGTGACCCACAGCGCTACGAGCAGTACTTC.

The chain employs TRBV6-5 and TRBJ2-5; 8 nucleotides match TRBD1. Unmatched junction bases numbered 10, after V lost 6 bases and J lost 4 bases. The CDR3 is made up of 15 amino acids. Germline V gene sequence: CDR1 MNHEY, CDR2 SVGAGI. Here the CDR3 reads CASSQPTGAPETQYF. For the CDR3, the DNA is TGTGCCAGCAGCCAACCGACAGGGGCCCCAGAGACCCAGTACTTC.

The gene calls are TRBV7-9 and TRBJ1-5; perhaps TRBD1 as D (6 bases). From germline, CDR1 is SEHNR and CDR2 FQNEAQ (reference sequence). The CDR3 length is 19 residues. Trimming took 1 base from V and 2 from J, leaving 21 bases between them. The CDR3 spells CASSLGGPWALRGNQPQHF. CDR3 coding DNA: TGTGCCAGCAGCTTAGGGGGGCCCTGGGCCCTTAGAGGCAATCAGCCCCAGCATTTT. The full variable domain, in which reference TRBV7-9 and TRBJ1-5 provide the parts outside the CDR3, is DTGVSQNPRHKITKRGQNVTFRCDPISEHNRLYWYRQTLGQGPEFLTYFQNEAQLEKSRLLSDRFSAERPKGSFSTLEIQRTEQGDSAMYLCASSLGGPWALRGNQPQHFGDGTRLSIL.

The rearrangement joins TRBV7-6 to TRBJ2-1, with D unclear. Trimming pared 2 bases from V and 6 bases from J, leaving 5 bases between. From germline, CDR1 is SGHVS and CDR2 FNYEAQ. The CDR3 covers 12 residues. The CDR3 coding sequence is TGTGCCAGCAGCTTACTCCTCAATGAGCAGTTCTTC. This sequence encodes CASSLLLNEQFF. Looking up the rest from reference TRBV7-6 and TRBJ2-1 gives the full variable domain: GAGVSQSPRYKVTKRGQDVALRCDPISGHVSLYWYRQALGQGPEFLTYFNYEAQQDKSGLPNDRFSAERPEGSISTLTIQRTEQRDSAMYRCASSLLLNEQFFGPGTRLTVL.

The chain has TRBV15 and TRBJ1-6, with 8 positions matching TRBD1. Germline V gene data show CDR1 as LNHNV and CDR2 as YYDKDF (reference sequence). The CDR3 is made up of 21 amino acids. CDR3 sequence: CAPPAENLSGGDLNYNSPLHF. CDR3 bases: TGTGCACCACCAGCAGAGAATTTATCAGGGGGCGATCTTAATTATAATTCACCCCTCCACTTT.

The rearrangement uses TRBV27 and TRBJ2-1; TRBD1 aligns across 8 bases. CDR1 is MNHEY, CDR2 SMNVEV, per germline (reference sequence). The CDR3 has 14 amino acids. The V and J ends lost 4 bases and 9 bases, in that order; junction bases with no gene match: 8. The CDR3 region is CASSSRQGIREQFF. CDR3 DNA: TGTGCCAGCAGTTCCCGACAGGGGATCCGTGAGCAGTTCTTC.

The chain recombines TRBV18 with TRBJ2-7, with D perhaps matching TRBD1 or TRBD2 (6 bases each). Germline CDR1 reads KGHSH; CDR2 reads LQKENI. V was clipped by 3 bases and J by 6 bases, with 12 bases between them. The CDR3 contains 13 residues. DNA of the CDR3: TGTGCCAGCTCACCTGCCGGGGGCATCGAGCAGTACTTC. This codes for CASSPAGGIEQYF.

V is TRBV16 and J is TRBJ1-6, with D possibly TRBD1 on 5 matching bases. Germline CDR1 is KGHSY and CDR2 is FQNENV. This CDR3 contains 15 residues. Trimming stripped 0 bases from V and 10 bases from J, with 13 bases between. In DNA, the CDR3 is TGTGCCAGCAGCCAATCTTGGAGGGGTTGGTCACCCCTCCACTTT. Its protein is CASSQSWRGWSPLHF.

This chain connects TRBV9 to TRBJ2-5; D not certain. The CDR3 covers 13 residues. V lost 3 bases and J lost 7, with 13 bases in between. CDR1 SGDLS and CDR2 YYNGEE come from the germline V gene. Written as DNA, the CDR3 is TGTGCCAGCAGCGGTAGGATGATAGGGACCCAGTACTTC. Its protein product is CASSGRMIGTQYF. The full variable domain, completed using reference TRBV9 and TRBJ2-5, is DSGVTQTPKHLITATGQRVTLRCSPRSGDLSVYWYQQSLDQGLQFLIQYYNGEERAKGNILERFSAQQFPDLHSELNLSSLELGDSALYFCASSGRMIGTQYFGPGTRLLVL.

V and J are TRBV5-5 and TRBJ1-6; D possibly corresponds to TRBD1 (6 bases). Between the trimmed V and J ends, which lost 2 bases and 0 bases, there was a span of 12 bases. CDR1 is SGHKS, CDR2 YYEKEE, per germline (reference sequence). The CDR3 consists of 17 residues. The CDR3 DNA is TGTGCCAGCAGCTTAAAACAGGGACTCTCCTATAATTCACCCCTCCACTTT. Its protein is CASSLKQGLSYNSPLHF.

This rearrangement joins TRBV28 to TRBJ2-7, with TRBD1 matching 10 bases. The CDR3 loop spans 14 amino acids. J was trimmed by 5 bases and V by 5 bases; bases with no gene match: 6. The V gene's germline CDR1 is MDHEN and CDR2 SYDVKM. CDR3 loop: CASSPTGQGDEQYF. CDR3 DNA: TGTGCCAGCAGTCCGACAGGACAGGGGGACGAGCAGTACTTC.

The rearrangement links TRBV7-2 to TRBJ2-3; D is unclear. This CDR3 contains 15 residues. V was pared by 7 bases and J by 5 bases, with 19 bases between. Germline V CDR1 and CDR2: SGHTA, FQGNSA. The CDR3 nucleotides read TGTGCCAGCACCCAATTTGGGTTCTCGGGAGATACGCAGTATTTT. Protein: CASTQFGFSGDTQYF.

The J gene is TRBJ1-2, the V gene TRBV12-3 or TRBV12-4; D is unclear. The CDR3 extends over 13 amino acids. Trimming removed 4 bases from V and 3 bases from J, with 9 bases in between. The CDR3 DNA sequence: TGTGCCAGCAGTTATCAGCGTCACTATGGCTACACCTTC. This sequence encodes CASSYQRHYGYTF.